This T cell receptor (beta chain) stems from a study of T cell responses to AZD1222 COVID-19 vaccine. Profiling relied on immunoSEQ multiplex PCR, and the TCRdb table lists in-frame clones only, not all of them. Among 130,000 or so clones, 94% were seen once, and the ten largest hold roughly 7%. Regarding this clone: Its specificity is unknown.

V was shortened by 4 bases and J by 10 bases, with 13 bases between the two germline ends. Germline V CDR1 and CDR2: GTSNPN, SVGIG (reference sequence). The length of the CDR3 is 11 residues. Study observations and caveats: At baseline, seropositivity was found in only six or seven AZD1222 recipients. Two AZD1222 administrations were followed by greater Spike-specific TCR breadth and depth. Clonal diversity may have been underestimated, and the donors were mostly white British, with more females than males.

The sample was peripheral blood, taken on day 0 of AZD1222 vaccination. The V gene is TRBV30, the J gene TRBJ1-1, with TRBD1 as a possible D gene (5 bases). The receptor comes from an adult in good health. The CDR3 here is CAWTVGGVAFF. CDR3 nucleotides: TGTGCCTGGACCGTCGGGGGTGTAGCTTTCTTT.